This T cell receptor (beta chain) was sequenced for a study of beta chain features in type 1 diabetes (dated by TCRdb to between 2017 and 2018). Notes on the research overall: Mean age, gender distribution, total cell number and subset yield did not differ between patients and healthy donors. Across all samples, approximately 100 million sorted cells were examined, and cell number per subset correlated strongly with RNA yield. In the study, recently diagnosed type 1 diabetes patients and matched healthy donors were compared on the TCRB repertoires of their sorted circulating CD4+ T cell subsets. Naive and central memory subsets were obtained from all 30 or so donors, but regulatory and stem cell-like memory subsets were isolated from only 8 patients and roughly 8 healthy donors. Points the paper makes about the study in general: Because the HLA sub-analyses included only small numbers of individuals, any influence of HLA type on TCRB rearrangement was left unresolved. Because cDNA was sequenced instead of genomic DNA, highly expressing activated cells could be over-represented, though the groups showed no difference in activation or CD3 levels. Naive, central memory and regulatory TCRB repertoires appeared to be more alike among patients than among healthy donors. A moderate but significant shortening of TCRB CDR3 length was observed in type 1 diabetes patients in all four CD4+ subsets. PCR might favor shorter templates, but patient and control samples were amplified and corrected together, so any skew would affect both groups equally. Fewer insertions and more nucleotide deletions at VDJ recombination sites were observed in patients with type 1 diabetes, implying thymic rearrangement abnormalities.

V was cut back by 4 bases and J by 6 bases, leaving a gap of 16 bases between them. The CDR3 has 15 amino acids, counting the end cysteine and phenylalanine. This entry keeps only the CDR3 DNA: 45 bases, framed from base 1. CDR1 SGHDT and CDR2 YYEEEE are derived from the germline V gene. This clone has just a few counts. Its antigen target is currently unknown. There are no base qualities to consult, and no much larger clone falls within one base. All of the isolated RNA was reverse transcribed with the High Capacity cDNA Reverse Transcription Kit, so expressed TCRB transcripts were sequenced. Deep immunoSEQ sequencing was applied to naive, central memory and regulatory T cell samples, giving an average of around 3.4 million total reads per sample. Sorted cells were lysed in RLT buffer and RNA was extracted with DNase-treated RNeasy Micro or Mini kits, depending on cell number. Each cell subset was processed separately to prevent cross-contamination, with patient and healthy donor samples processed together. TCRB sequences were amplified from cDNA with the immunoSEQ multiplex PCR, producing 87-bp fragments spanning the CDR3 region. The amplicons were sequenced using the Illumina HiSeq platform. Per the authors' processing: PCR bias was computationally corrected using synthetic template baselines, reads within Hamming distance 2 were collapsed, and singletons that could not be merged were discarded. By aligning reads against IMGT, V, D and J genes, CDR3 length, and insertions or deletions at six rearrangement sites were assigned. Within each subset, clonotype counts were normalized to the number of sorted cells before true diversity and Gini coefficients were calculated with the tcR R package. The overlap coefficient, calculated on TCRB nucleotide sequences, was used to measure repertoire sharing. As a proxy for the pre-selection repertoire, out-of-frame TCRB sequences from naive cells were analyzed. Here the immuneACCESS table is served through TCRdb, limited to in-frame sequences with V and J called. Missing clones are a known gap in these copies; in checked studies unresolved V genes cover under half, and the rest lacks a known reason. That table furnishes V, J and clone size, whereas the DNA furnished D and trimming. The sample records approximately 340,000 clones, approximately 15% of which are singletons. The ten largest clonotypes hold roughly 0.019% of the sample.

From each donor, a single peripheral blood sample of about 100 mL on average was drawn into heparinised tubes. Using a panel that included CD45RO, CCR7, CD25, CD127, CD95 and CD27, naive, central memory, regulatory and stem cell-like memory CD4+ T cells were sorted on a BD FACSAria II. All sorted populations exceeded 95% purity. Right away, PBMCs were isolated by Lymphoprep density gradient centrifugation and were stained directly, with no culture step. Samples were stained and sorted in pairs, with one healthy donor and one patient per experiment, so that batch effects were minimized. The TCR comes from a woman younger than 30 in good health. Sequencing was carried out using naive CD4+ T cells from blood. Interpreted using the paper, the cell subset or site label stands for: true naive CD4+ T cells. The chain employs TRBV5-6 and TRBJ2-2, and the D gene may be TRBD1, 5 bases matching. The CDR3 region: CASSRVETVPGELFF. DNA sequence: TGTGCCAGCAGCCGAGTCGAGACAGTGCCCGGGGAGCTGTTTTTT.